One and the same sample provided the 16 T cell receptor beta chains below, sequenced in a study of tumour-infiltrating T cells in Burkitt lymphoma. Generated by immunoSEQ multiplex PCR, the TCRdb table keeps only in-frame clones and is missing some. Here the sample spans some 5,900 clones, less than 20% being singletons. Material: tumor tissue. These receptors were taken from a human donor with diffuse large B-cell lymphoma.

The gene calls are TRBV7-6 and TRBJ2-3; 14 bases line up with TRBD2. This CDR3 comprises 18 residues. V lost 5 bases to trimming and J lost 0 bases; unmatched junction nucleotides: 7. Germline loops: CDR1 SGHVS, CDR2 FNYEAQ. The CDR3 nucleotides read TGTGCCAGCAGCGAACGGACTAGCGGGAGGCCCAGCACAGATACGCAGTATTTT. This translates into CASSERTSGRPSTDTQYF.

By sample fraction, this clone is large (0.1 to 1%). CDR3 sequence reads: CASSSGGGSQPQHF. CDR3 sequence (DNA): TGTGCCAGCAGCTCTGGCGGGGGTTCGCAGCCCCAGCATTTT. The V gene is TRBV7-6, the J gene TRBJ1-5; D possibly corresponds to TRBD1 (5 bases). The germline gives CDR1 SGHVS, CDR2 FNYEAQ. Trimming stripped 4 bases from V and 7 bases from J, with 14 bases between. The CDR3 spans 14 residues. The full variable domain, completed using reference TRBV7-6 and TRBJ1-5, is GAGVSQSPRYKVTKRGQDVALRCDPISGHVSLYWYRQALGQGPEFLTYFNYEAQQDKSGLPNDRFSAERPEGSISTLTIQRTEQRDSAMYRCASSSGGGSQPQHFGDGTRLSIL.

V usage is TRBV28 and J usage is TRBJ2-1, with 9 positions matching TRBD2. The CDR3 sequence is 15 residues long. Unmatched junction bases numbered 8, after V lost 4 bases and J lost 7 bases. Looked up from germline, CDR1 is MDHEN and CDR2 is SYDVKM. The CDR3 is CASSSRLAEGNEQFF. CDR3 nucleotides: TGTGCCAGCAGTTCCCGACTAGCGGAGGGGAATGAGCAGTTCTTC.

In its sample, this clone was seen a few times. CDR3 loop: CASSSNPGQEGYEQYF. CDR3 coding DNA: TGTGCCAGCAGCTCTAACCCGGGACAGGAGGGGTACGAGCAGTACTTC. The chain has TRBV13 and TRBJ2-7; 8 bases line up with TRBD1. Germline-derived CDR1 and CDR2 are PRHDT and FYEKMQ (reference sequence). The CDR3 has 16 amino acids. Unmatched junction bases numbered 12, after V lost 4 bases and J lost 4 bases.

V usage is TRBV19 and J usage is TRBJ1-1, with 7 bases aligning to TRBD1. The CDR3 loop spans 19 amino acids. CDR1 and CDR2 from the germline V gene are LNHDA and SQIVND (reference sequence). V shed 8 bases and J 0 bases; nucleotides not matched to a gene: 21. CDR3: CASQGGYNRGIGVNTEAFF. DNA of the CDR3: TGTGCCAGTCAGGGGGGATACAACAGGGGCATAGGGGTGAACACTGAAGCTTTCTTT.

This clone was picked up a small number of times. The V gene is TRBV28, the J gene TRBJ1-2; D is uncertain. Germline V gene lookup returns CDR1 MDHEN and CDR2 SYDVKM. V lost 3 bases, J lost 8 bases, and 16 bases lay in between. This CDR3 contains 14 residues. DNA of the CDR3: TGTGCCAGCAGTTTGTCGCAGTTCCTCCTGGGCTACACCTTC. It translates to CASSLSQFLLGYTF.

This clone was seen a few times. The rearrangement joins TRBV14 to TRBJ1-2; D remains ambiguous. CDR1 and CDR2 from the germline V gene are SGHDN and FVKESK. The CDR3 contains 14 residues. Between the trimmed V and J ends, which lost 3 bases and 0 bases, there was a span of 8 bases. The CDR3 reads CASSHGSSNYGYTF. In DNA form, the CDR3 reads TGTGCCAGCAGCCACGGCAGCTCTAACTATGGCTACACCTTC.

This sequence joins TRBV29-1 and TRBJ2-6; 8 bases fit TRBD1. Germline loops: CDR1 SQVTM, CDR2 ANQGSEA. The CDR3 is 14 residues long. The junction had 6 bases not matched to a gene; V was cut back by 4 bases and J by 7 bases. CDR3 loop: CSVVWTGSANVLTF. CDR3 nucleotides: TGCAGCGTTGTCTGGACAGGGTCCGCCAACGTCCTGACTTTC.

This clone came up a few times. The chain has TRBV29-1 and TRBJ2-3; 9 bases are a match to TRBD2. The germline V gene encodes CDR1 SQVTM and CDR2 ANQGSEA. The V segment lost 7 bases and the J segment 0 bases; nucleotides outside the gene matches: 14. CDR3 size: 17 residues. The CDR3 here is CSANLGGRVSSTDTQYF. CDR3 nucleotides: TGCAGCGCCAATTTAGGCGGGAGGGTTTCCAGCACAGATACGCAGTATTTT.

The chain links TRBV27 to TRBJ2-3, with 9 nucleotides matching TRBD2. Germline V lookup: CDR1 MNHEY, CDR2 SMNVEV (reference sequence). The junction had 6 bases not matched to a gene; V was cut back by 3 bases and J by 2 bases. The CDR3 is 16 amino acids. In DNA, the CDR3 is TGTGCCAGCAGTTTTGTGGTAGCGGGGGTCACAGATACGCAGTATTTT. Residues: CASSFVVAGVTDTQYF.

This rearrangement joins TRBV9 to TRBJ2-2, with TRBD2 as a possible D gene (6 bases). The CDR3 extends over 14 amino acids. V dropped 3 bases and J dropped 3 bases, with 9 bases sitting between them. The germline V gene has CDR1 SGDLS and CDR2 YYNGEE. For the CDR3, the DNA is TGTGCCAGCAGCGCCCTAGCGTACACCGGGGAGCTGTTTTTT. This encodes CASSALAYTGELFF.

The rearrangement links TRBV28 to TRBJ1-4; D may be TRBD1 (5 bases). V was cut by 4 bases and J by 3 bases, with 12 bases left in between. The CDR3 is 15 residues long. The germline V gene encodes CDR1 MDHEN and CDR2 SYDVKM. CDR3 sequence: CASSYGGYSNEKLFF. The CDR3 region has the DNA TGTGCCAGCAGTTACGGGGGGTACTCTAATGAAAAACTGTTTTTT.

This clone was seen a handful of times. The CDR3, as DNA: TGCAGTGCTAGCAGCGACAATGAGCAGTTCTTC. Translated, it gives CSASSDNEQFF. The V gene is TRBV20-1, the J gene TRBJ2-1; D remains ambiguous. CDR3 length: 11 amino acids. The V gene lost 3 bases and the J gene lost 5 bases, with 5 bases spanning the gap. Germline-derived CDR1 and CDR2 are DFQATT and SNEGSKA (reference sequence).

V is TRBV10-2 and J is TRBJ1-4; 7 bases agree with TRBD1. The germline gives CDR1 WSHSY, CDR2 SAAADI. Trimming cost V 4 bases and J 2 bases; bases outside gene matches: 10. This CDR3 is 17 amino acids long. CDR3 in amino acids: CASSGQGMKSTNEKLFF. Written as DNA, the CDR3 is TGCGCCAGCAGTGGACAGGGAATGAAGTCGACTAATGAAAAACTGTTTTTT.

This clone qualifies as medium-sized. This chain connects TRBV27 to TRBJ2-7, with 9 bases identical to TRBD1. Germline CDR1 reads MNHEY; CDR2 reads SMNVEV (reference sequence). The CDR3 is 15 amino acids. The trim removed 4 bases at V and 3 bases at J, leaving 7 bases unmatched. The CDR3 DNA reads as TGTGCCAGCAGTTACGGACAGGGGACCTACTACGAGCAGTACTTC. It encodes CASSYGQGTYYEQYF.

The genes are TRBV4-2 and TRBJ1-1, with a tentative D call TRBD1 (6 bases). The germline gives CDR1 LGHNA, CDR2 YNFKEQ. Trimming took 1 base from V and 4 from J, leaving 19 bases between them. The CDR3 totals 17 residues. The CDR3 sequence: CASSQVISGGPGTEAFF. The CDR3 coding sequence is TGTGCCAGCAGCCAAGTAATTTCCGGGGGGCCCGGCACTGAAGCTTTCTTT.